This T cell receptor (beta chain) was recorded in a study of regulatory T cells in long-lasting Graves disease. Points from the study as a whole: Persistent disease preferred TRBV28, TRBJ1-2 and TRBJ2-5; new disease, TRBV20-1 and TRBJ2-1. TCR diversity was lower in persistent Graves' patients than in newly diagnosed ones. More public clonotypes were shared by persistent patients (about 2,700) than by new patients (roughly 1,000).

About this clonotype itself: The target antigen is unknown.

Germline V gives CDR1 SGDLS, CDR2 YYNGEE. The CDR3 loop spans 15 amino acids. V was cut by 0 bases and J by 2 bases, with 11 bases left in between. The TCR beta library used iRepertoire HTBI primers with Arm-PCR amplification of CDR3. In the study's own analysis: Across all samples, about 59 TRBV segments and around 15 TRBJ segments were identified. TCRdb redid the calling of the multiplex PCR reads with MiXCR, one entry per CDR3 protein. These V and J calls rely on TCRdb rather than the paper's analysis. The sample consists of roughly 700,000 distinct CDR3 sequences, about 30% of them appearing once. As for time point: persistent/refractory GD, antithyroid drugs over 5 years with positive TRAb. Extracted PBMC RNA gave rise to the TCR library.

V gene TRBV9 combines with J gene TRBJ1-2; D is possibly TRBD1 (6 bases). This clonotype was obtained from a female donor with Graves disease. The sequenced sample was peripheral blood mononuclear cells (PBMCs), obtained when the disease was refractory, from a patient treated with antithyroid drugs. The CDR3 sequence is CASSVVVGANYGYTF. The DNA for the CDR3 is TGTGCCAGCAGCGTAGTTGTGGGGGCGAACTATGGCTACACCTTC.